Each of the 9 T cell receptor beta chains below was sequenced from the same sample in a study of vaccination and CD4 T cells after COVID-19. As to time point: late sampling 161 to 241 days after vaccination in a few convalescent patients. Each CDR3 protein gets one entry after TCRdb re-called the PCR reads with MiXCR. The table has about 39,000 distinct CDR3 sequences, more than 35% seen once. This specimen was CD4+ T cells from blood, taken about 7 months after SARS-CoV-2 vaccination. The origin of the receptors is a human donor who had recovered from COVID-19.

This clonotype was seen only a few times. The genes are TRBV6-1 and TRBJ2-1; D is possibly TRBD1 (6 bases). This CDR3 comprises 13 residues. V was shortened by 6 bases and J by 4 bases, with 10 bases between the two germline ends. The V gene's germline CDR1 is MNHNS and CDR2 SASEGT. The CDR3 DNA reads as TGTGCCAGCAGGCCCGGACAGTACAATGAGCAGTTCTTC. Its translation: CASRPGQYNEQFF.

The rearrangement joins TRBV20-1 to TRBJ1-5; D unclear. The V end was cut by 5 bases, the J end by 4 bases, with 12 bases between. From germline, CDR1 is DFQATT and CDR2 SNEGSKA (reference sequence). This CDR3 is 13 amino acids long. The DNA for the CDR3 is TGCAGTGCTCACCGGGCCTTTAATCAGCCCCAGCATTTT. It codes for CSAHRAFNQPQHF.

This clonotype was seen more than once but under ten times. The chain recombines TRBV20-1 with TRBJ1-6, with 10 bases matching TRBD1. The CDR3 has 14 residues. CDR1 is DFQATT and CDR2 is SNEGSKA in the germline V gene (reference sequence). Losses at the gene ends were 7 bases for V and 10 bases for J; bases not matched to a gene: 10. Written as DNA, the CDR3 is TGCAGTGGGAACCGACAGGGGGCAGGGTCACCCCTCCACTTT. This translates into CSGNRQGAGSPLHF.

This clonotype was seen only once. This sequence joins TRBV20-1 and TRBJ2-7; perhaps TRBD2 as D (6 bases). The germline CDR1 and CDR2 sequences are DFQATT and SNEGSKA (reference sequence). This CDR3 is built from 15 residues. V lost 6 bases and J lost 3, with 21 bases in between. The CDR3 DNA sequence: TGCAGTGCCACTAGCACAGAGGGCGTCCTCTACGAGCAGTACTTC. Translating it yields CSATSTEGVLYEQYF.

The V gene is TRBV6-1, the J gene TRBJ2-7; 9 bases fit TRBD1. There are 13 residues in the CDR3. With 6 bases clipped from V and 6 bases from J, the junction kept 6 bases outside the gene matches. CDR1 and CDR2 (germline): MNHNS, SASEGT. The CDR3: CASRRDRVAEQYF. The CDR3 nucleotides are TGTGCCAGCAGACGGGACAGGGTAGCCGAGCAGTACTTC.

This rearrangement joins TRBV27 to TRBJ2-5; tentatively, D is TRBD2 (6 bases). Trimming removed 2 bases at V and 3 bases at J, with 16 bases between. Looked up from germline, CDR1 is MNHEY and CDR2 is SMNVEV (reference sequence). This CDR3 spans 16 amino acids. CDR3 DNA: TGTGCCAGCAGTTTAACCCCGATGGGAGGAGAAGAGACCCAGTACTTC. Protein sequence: CASSLTPMGGEETQYF.

In its sample, this clonotype was seen once. The J gene is TRBJ1-5, the V gene TRBV18, with D unclear. Germline V CDR1 and CDR2: KGHSH, LQKENI. V was pared by 3 bases and J by 6 bases, with 9 bases between. The CDR3 is 13 residues long. Here the CDR3 DNA reads TGTGCCAGCTCACCCGCGAGGTCTCAGCCCCAGCATTTT. Its protein product is CASSPARSQPQHF.

V and J are TRBV19 and TRBJ1-5; the match to TRBD1 covers 7 bases. Germline V gene data show CDR1 as LNHDA and CDR2 as SQIVND (reference sequence). With 4 bases clipped from V and 3 bases from J, the junction kept 3 bases outside the gene matches. The CDR3 consists of 14 residues. The CDR3 protein is CASSTGGNNQPQHF. CDR3 DNA: TGTGCCAGTAGTACAGGGGGAAACAATCAGCCCCAGCATTTT.

This clonotype was seen once. J is TRBJ2-7 and V is TRBV9; 9 nucleotides line up with TRBD1. J was trimmed by 3 bases and V by 3 bases; bases with no gene match: 7. The length of the CDR3 is 15 residues. Germline CDR1 is SGDLS and CDR2 is YYNGEE. In DNA form, the CDR3 reads TGTGCCAGCAGCGCCAGTACAGGGGGCTTCTACGAGCAGTACTTC. Protein sequence: CASSASTGGFYEQYF.